This section outlines one T cell receptor beta chain sequence together with its context. This clone's antigen is unknown. No base quality information exists; no much larger clone differs at one position. From V the trimming removes 0 bases and from J it removes 3 bases, while the gene matches leave 5 bases of the junction unaccounted for. The CDR3 goes from the cysteine to the phenylalanine over 16 residues. Of all the DNA, just the CDR3 is kept, 48 bases in frame from base 1. The germline V gene (reference sequence) supplies CDR1 MNHEY and CDR2 SMNVEV. This record comes from a study of identical twins (dated by TCRdb to 2016 to 2017). For the wider study: To test whether fetal clonotypes persist, the study used deep sequencing on TCR alpha and beta repertoires from monozygotic twins, unrelated adults of various ages, and cord blood. To rule out contamination, replicate twin experiments were performed at different times with different library preparation protocols.

Library creation used 5' RACE. The sample was run on an Illumina HiSeq 2000. Template switching introduced a universal primer binding site; the final cDNA contained a unique molecular identifier, enabling accurate counting of TCR cDNA molecules. Specific primers in the conserved constant-segment region were used to synthesize first-strand cDNA for the TCR alpha and beta chains. To control for contamination, every cDNA library carried two barcodes: a SMART-Mk sample barcode plus Illumina barcodes. TruSeq adapter sequences along with Illumina sample barcodes were introduced in two successive PCR steps. The Illumina HiSeq platform was used with custom primers to sequence TCR alpha and beta cDNA libraries. The study's processing was this. Raw reads were processed with MiGEC to extract unique molecular identifiers, and MiXCR was used to determine CDR3 positions. For each individual, recombination models were inferred using an EM algorithm with the repgenHMM and IGoR tools. The tcR package in R was used for shared clonotype analysis, with sharing normalized by the product of cloneset sizes. Out-of-frame nonproductive sequences were analyzed to study raw recombination free of thymic and clonal selection effects. TCRdb redid the processing of the public reads, applying fastp at Q25 and MiXCR, and retained in-frame beta chains. Here each entry gathers all rows of one CDR3 protein and keeps the most common genes and DNA. For this entry, the V and J calls and clone size follow TCRdb and not the study's own pipeline. The sample includes 420,000 or so distinct CDR3 sequences, with about 18% observed a single time. The top ten hold 10% to 15% of the sample.

Every donor was a healthy Caucasian. The researchers also sequenced three unrelated adults who were not twins: a male aged 18 to 30, a male aged 50 to 59, and a female aged 50 to 59. Using Miltenyi CD45RO+ enrichment and human naive T-cell isolation kits, memory (CD45RO+) and naive T cells were isolated from PBMC. Results and caveats for the whole study, not just this receptor: Because the same donors could not be followed over many years, conclusions were based on cross-sectional statistical analysis. Zero-insertion analyses could be partly confounded by invariant T cells such as MAIT and iNKT, although diverse VJ usage argued against such confounding for most clonotypes. Recombination models systematically underestimated out-of-frame TCR alpha sharing in monozygotic twins but agreed with sharing between unrelated individuals. Excess twin sharing in beta out-of-frame sequences was weaker because fewer shared sequences lowered the signal-to-noise ratio. Abundant cord blood beta clonotypes had fewer insertions, young adult naive repertoires showed a similar but weaker trend, and memory repertoires showed no such trend. Compared with coincidental sharing between unrelated individuals, out-of-frame TCR alpha sequences shared between twins had an excess of sequences with low generation probability.

Recombination linked TRBV27 to TRBJ2-1; 7 middle bases align to TRBD2. The source material was naive T cells sorted from blood. In the paper's terms, the cell subset or site label means: cells isolated with a human naive T-cell isolation kit. This receptor was obtained from a man aged 45-65 years in good health. The nucleotide sequence reads TGTGCCAGCAGTTTATCCGTAGCGGGCCACTACAATGAGCAGTTCTTC. Its protein is CASSLSVAGHYNEQFF.